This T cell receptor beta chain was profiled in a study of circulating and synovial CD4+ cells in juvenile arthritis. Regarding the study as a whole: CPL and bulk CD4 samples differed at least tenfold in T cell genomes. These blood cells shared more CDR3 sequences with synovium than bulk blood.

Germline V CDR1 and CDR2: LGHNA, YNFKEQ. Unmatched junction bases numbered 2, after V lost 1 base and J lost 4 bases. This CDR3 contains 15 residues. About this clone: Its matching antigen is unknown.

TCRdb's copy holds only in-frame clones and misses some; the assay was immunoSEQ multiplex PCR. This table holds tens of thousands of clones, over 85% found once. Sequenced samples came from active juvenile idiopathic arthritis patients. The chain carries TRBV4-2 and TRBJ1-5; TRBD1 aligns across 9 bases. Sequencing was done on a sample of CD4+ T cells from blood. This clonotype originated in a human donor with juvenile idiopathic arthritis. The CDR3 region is CASSQADRGNQPQHF. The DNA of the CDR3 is TGTGCCAGCAGCCAAGCCGACAGGGGGAATCAGCCCCAGCATTTT.